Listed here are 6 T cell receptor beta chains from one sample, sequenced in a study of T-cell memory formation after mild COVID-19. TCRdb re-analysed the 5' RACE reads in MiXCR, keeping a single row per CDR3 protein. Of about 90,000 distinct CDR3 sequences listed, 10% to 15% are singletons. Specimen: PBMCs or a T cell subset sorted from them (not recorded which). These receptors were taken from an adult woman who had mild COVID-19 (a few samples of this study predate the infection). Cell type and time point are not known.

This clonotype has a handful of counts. The CDR3 nucleotides read TGTGCCAGCAGCTTAGTCCAACCCAAGGCAGATACGCAGTATTTT. As protein: CASSLVQPKADTQYF. The chain recombines TRBV7-2 with TRBJ2-3, with D uncertain. V was trimmed by 1 base and J by 4 bases, leaving 12 bases between them. The CDR3 has 15 residues. Germline assignment: CDR1 SGHTA and CDR2 FQGNSA.

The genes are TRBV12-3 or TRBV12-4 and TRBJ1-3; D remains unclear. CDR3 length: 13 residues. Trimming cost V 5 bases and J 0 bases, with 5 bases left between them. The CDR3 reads CASSHNSGNTIYF. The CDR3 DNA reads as TGTGCCAGCAGTCACAACTCTGGAAACACCATATATTTT.

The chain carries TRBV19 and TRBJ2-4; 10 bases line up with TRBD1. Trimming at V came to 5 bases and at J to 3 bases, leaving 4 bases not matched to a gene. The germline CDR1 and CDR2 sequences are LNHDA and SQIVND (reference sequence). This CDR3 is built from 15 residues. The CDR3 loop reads CASSDRGLVKNIQYF. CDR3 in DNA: TGTGCCAGTAGTGACAGGGGGCTTGTCAAAAACATTCAGTACTTC.

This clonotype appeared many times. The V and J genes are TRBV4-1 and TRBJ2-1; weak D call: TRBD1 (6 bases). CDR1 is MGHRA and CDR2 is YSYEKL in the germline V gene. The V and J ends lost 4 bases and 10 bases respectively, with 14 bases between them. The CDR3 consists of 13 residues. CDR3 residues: CASSRVIQGEQFF. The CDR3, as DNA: TGCGCCAGCAGCCGAGTCATTCAGGGGGAGCAGTTCTTC.

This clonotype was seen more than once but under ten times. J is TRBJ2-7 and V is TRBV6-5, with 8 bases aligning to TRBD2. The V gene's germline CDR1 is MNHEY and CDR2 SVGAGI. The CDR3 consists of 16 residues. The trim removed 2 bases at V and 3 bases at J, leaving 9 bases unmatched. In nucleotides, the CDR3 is TGTGCCAGCAGTTACAAAGTTAGCGGGATGGACTACGAGCAGTACTTC. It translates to CASSYKVSGMDYEQYF.

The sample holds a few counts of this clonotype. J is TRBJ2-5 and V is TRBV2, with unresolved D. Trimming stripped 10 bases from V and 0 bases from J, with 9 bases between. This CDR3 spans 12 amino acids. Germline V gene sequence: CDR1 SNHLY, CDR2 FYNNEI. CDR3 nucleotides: TGTGCCATTACACCGTACCAAGAGACCCAGTACTTC. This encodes CAITPYQETQYF.